Listed below are T cell receptor beta chains from one sample, sequenced in a study of blood T cells in healthy people across ages. TCRdb analysed the 5' RACE reads with MiXCR anew, one entry per CDR3 protein. The sample has around 500,000 distinct CDR3 sequences; roughly 43% are singletons. The sequencing sample was made of blood. The receptors stem from an elderly man in good health. The conserved cysteine and the conserved F or W are not part of the CDR3 here.

SASPSGTGGALYQETQY | TRBV20-1
ASSWGGIGTDTQY | TRBV5-5
ASSSHPSGLTEAF | TRBV5-8
ASSKGTGRINEQF | TRBV5-1
ASSPPLAGGRETQY | TRBV27
ASSVGGAGTEAF | TRBV5-1
ASSNTGAAYNEQY | TRBV7-2
ASSLQTQETQY | TRBV5-1
ASSQGTAETYEQY | TRBV4-3
ASSFDRVSEQF | TRBV18
ASSSGVETQY | TRBV11-2
ASSRRQGVTEAF | TRBV12-3/TRBV12-4
ASSRTGGYNEQF | TRBV4-3
ASSVATGPGGANVLT | TRBV9
ASSSLLAGGVDTQY | TRBV7-2
ASSLAYGQGEWQQY | TRBV5-1
ASTYSTSWSYNEQF | TRBV6-6
AWSVTRRTETQY | TRBV30
AKTIRAPYNEQF | TRBV21-1
ASSSGTTSSPLH | TRBV12-3/TRBV12-4
ASSLKAALTDTQY | TRBV27
ASSPTGGHNNSPLH | TRBV7-9
AWTLPISPLH | TRBV30
ASSFPGNYEQY | TRBV7-9
ASSFEGSSYEQY | TRBV5-1